This T cell receptor (beta chain) came from a study of control samples from healthy donors and cancer patients. Trimming removed 2 bases at V and 1 base at J, with 5 bases between. The CDR3 covers 13 residues. Germline V lookup: CDR1 KGHSH, CDR2 LQKENI. Assay used: immunoSEQ multiplex PCR; TCRdb lists only in-frame clones, some missing. The table shows about 140,000 clones, with less than 95% occurring only once. The genes are TRBV18 and TRBJ1-1; D call uncertain. The specimen was blood. This TCR was sampled from a man aged 18 to 30 in good health. The CDR3 bases are TGTGCCAGCTCACCAAAAACGAACACTGAAGCTTTCTTT. Protein: CASSPKTNTEAFF.